This entry concerns a single T cell receptor beta chain. Its antigen is unknown. At sampling all donors were nominally healthy, likely with unrecorded immune exposures. Primers included in the PCR were 60 Vbeta and 13 Jbeta primers. Sequencing used immunoSEQ multiplex PCR; TCRdb keeps in-frame clones, though not all of them. The sample includes fewer than 100,000 clones, 69% seen only once; the top ten take 1.2%. The data derive from a study of cytomegalovirus exposure and HLA in healthy donors. Study results and caveats: In a later analysis, an Asian-associated ancestry cluster reportedly showed fewer N-insertions than the approximately 660-donor mean. In a later analysis, TCR beta V- and J-gene trimming showed a link to a missense DCLRE1C variant. A few CMV-associated chains proved CMV antigen-specific in vitro.

This CDR3 spans 12 amino acids. V lost 5 bases and J 6 bases, leaving 9 bases between the germline ends. Per the germline V gene, CDR1 is MNHEY and CDR2 is SMNVEV (reference sequence). The sequence was obtained from a female donor in good health and CMV-seronegative. Sequenced sample: PBMCs. This chain joins TRBV27 and TRBJ2-3, with D perhaps matching TRBD1 (6 bases). DNA of the CDR3: TGTGCCAGCAGTATCAGGGGTGATACGCAGTATTTT. Encoded protein: CASSIRGDTQYF.